The present T cell receptor (beta chain) was sequenced within a study of shared clonotypes between healthy human individuals. The CDR3 covers 14 residues. In germline, CDR1 is SEHNR, CDR2 FQNEAQ (reference sequence). V lost 1 base to trimming and J lost 1 base, with 5 bases between them. The unsorted PBMC sample used ten immunoSEQ deep assay plates. The method was immunoSEQ multiplex PCR; TCRdb's version includes in-frame clones alone and lacks a portion of them. The table shows fewer than 650,000 clones, with around 76% occurring only once. The V gene is TRBV7-9, the J gene TRBJ2-4; D might be TRBD1 (5 bases). The sequencing input was PBMCs. This clonotype was sampled from a woman aged 40 to 50 in good health. Some clones in this sample may be carry-over from other donors' samples. DNA of the CDR3: TGTGCCAGCAGCTTAGAGGGGGCCAAAAACATTCAGTACTTC. It translates to CASSLEGAKNIQYF.